The TCR beta chain described here comes from a study of T cells after posttransplantation cyclophosphamide. Study observations and caveats: Skin or GI-infiltrating T cells shared few TRB sequences with blood. TRB clonality was highly associated with recipient CMV seropositivity and reactivation. Later post-transplant blood repertoires were often dominated by donor CD8+ memory clones.

V lost 3 bases, J lost 8 bases, and 8 bases lay in between. This CDR3 contains 13 residues. CDR1 and CDR2 (germline): KGHSH, LQKENI. Worth noting for this clone: Its target is not known.

Only in-frame clones appear in the TCRdb table, and some are missing; sequencing was by immunoSEQ multiplex PCR. The data show tens of thousands of clones, 70% to 90% seen once. The clonotype originates from a man aged 25-45 years with a blood cancer, CMV-positive, and with a related stem cell donor. The chain couples TRBV18 to TRBJ1-6, with D hard to call. Sequencing input: PBMCs. The CDR3 region is CASSPSLDSPLHF. The CDR3 DNA is TGTGCCAGCTCACCGAGTCTGGATTCACCCCTCCACTTT.